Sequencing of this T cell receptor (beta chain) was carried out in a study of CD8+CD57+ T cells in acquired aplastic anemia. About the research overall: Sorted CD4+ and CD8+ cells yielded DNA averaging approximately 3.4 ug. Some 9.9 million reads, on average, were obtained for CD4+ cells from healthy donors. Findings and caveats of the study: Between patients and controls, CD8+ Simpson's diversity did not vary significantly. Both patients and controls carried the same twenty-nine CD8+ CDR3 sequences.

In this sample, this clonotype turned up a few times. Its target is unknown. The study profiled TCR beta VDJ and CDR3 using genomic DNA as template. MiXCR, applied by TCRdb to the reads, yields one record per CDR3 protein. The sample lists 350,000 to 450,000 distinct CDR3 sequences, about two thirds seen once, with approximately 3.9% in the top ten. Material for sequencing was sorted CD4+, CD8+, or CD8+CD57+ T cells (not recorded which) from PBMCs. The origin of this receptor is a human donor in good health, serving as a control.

DNA of the CDR3: TGTGCCAGCAGTCGGACCCTGGGGGATTCACCCCTCCACTTT. Amino acids: CASSRTLGDSPLHF. V gene TRBV5-6 combines with J gene TRBJ1-6; a weak D match, TRBD1 (5 bases). There are 14 residues in the CDR3. Germline V gene data show CDR1 as SGHDT and CDR2 as YYEEEE. Trimming shortened V by 5 bases and J by 8 bases, and 14 bases separated the two germline ends.